The sample holds a few counts of the clone carrying this TCR beta chain. Its antigen is not known. The study drew donors from healthy Caucasian individuals in Russia aged roughly 6 to 100. The record originates from a study of blood T cells in healthy people across ages. V lost 7 bases, J lost 0 bases, and 4 bases stayed unmatched. There are 14 residues in the CDR3. The germline gives CDR1 MNHEY, CDR2 SVGEGT. Sample-barcoded 5' priming and a J-beta primer mix drove a second PCR of 7 to 11 cycles. A single record per CDR3 protein comes from TCRdb applying MiXCR to the 5' RACE reads. The sample includes some 370,000 distinct CDR3 sequences, 50% to 60% of them seen just once. Whole-study findings and limits: Strong correlation was found linking TCR beta diversity to naive T cell percentage.

The clonotype originates from a man aged 55 to 70 in good health. The source material was blood. The gene calls are TRBV6-2 or TRBV6-3 and TRBJ2-3, with TRBD2 matching over 7 bases. The CDR3 is CASTRDYSTDTQYF. The CDR3, as DNA: TGTGCCAGCACCCGGGACTATAGCACAGATACGCAGTATTTT.